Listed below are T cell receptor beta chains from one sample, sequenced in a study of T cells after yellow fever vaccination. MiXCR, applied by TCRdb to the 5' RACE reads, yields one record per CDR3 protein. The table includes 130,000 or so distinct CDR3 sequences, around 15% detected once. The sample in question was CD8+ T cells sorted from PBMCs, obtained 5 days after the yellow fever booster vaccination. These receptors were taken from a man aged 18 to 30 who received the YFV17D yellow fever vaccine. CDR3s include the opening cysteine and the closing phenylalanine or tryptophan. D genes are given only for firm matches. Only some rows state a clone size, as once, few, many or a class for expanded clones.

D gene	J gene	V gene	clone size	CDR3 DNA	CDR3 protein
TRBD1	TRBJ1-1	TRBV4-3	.	TGCGCCAGCAGCCAAGCAGGGGGCTACCCGAACACTGAAGCTTTCTTT	CASSQAGGYPNTEAFF
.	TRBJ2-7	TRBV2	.	TGTGCCAGCAGTGACGGAAACGAGCAGTACTTC	CASSDGNEQYF
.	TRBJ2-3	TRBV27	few	TGTGCCAGCAGTATGGTGACTACAGATACGCAGTATTTT	CASSMVTTDTQYF
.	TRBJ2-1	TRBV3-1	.	TGTGCCAGCAGCCACTGGGGCTTAGACAATGAGCAGTTCTTC	CASSHWGLDNEQFF
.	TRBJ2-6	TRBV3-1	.	TGTGCCAGCAGCCAAAGATGGAGGAGTGGGGCCAACGTCCTGACTTTC	CASSQRWRSGANVLTF
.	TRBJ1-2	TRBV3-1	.	TGTGCCAGCAGCCAAGAGGCATCGGGAACCTATGGCTACACCTTC	CASSQEASGTYGYTF
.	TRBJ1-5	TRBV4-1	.	TGCGCCAGCAGCCAAGCTTCGGCAGGGGGCAATCAGCCCCAGCATTTT	CASSQASAGGNQPQHF
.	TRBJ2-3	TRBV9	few	TGTGCCAGCATGGGGGCCCGGGATGATACGCAGTATTTT	CASMGARDDTQYF
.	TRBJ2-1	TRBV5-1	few	TGCGCCAGCAGCCCCCGACGGACTGCCCTTGGGAATGAGCAGTTCTTC	CASSPRRTALGNEQFF
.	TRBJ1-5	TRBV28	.	TGTGCCAGCGGATTCATGAGCAATCAGCCCCAGCATTTT	CASGFMSNQPQHF
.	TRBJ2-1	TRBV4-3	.	TGCGCCAGCAGCCAAGAAGACACGGGCCACTCCTACAATGAGCAGTTCTTC	CASSQEDTGHSYNEQFF
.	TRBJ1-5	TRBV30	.	TGTGCCTGGAGTCCTTACGGGAGCAATCAGCCCCAGCATTTT	CAWSPYGSNQPQHF
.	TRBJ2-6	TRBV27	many	TGTGCCAGCAGTAAAGGGGACCTGCTCTCTGGGGCCAACGTCCTGACTTTC	CASSKGDLLSGANVLTF
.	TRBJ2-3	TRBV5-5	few	TGTGCCAGCAGCAACCGAGGGGGGACATTAATCACAGATACGCAGTATTTT	CASSNRGGTLITDTQYF
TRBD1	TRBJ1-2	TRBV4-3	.	TGCGCCAGCAGCCAAGGAGGACAGGGGGCTGGTGGCTACACCTTC	CASSQGGQGAGGYTF
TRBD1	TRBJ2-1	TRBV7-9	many	TGTGCCACCATCGGACAGGTAGACAATGAGCAGTTCTTC	CATIGQVDNEQFF
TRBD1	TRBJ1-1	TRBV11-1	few	TGTGCCAGCAGCCCAGGGGGCTCCACTGAAGCTTTCTTT	CASSPGGSTEAFF
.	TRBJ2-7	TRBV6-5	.	TGTGCCAGTGGGTTTTGGGCCGAAGAATGGGAGCAGTACTTC	CASGFWAEEWEQYF
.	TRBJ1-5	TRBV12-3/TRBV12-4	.	TGTGCCAGCTCTGGAACAGGTTATAGCAATCAGCCCCAGCATTTT	CASSGTGYSNQPQHF
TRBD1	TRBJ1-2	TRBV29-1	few	TGCAGCGTTCCGGACAGGGAAGGCTATGGCTACACCTTC	CSVPDREGYGYTF
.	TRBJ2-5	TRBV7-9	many	TGTGCCAGCACATATCTGGTCCAAGAGACCCAGTACTTC	CASTYLVQETQYF
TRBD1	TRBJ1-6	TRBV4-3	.	TGCGCCAGCAGCCTTTGGGACAGGGCGCCAAATTCACCCCTCCACTTT	CASSLWDRAPNSPLHF
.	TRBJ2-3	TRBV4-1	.	TGCGCCAGCACCCGGGGCGGGGGCACAGATACGCAGTATTTT	CASTRGGGTDTQYF
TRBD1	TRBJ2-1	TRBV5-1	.	TGCGCCAGCAGCTTCTACCCGACAGGGAGTTACAATGAGCAGTTCTTC	CASSFYPTGSYNEQFF
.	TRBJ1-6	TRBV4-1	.	TGCGCCAGCAGCCAAGGAGCAGGGTCGGTGAACTCACCCCTCCACTTT	CASSQGAGSVNSPLHF
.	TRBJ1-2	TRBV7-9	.	TGTGCCAGCACCCTTATAGGACAGTACTATGGCTACACCTTC	CASTLIGQYYGYTF
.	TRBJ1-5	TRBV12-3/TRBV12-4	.	TGTGCCAGCAGCGACCAAAAACAGCCCCAGCATTTT	CASSDQKQPQHF
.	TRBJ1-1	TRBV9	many	TGTGCCAGCAGCGTAGGAGGGAGCACTGAAGCTTTCTTT	CASSVGGSTEAFF
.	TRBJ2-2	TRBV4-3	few	TGCGCCAGCAGCCACGGGGGTCGAAACACCGGGGAGCTGTTTTTT	CASSHGGRNTGELFF
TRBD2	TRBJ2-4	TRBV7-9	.	TGTGCCAGCAGCCAATGGGAGGGGGCCAAAAACATTCAGTACTTC	CASSQWEGAKNIQYF
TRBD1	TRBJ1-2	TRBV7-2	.	TGTGCCAGCAGCTTAGATGGGACAGCCTATGGCTACACCTTC	CASSLDGTAYGYTF
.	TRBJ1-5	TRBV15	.	TGTGCCACCAGCAGAGATCGACCAGGCCAGCCCCAGCATTTT	CATSRDRPGQPQHF
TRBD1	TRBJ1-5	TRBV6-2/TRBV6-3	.	TGTGCCAGCAGGAGGGGACAGGGTACCCAGCCCCAGCATTTT	CASRRGQGTQPQHF
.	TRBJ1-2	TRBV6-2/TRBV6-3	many	TGTGCCAGCAGTCCCCTCGCCTATGGCTACACCTTC	CASSPLAYGYTF
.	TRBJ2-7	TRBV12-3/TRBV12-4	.	TGTGCCAGCAGCCGGGCGAGCCTAGGAGCCTACGAGCAGTACTTC	CASSRASLGAYEQYF